The 4 T cell receptor beta chains below come from one sample, sequenced in a study of CD8 T cells in ankylosing spondylitis (dated by TCRdb to 2016 to 2017). The library was obtained by 5' RACE. These reads were obtained on an Illumina HiSeq 2500. TCRdb's own reprocessing of the public reads used fastp at Q25 and MiXCR and kept productive beta chains. Identical CDR3 protein sequences are pooled into one entry, listed with their most common genes and DNA. The sample has around 150,000 distinct CDR3 sequences on record, 5.5% to 7.5% of them singletons. Jointly, the top ten make up around 12% of the sample. Input material: blood, either unsorted or a sorted T cell fraction (not recorded which). All receptors come from a female donor with ankylosing spondylitis or in good health (not recorded which).

This clonotype came up a few times. V gene TRBV12-3 or TRBV12-4 combines with J gene TRBJ1-4, with D uncertain. CDR3 size: 14 residues. Trimming cost V 6 bases and J 0 bases, with 8 bases left between them. The CDR3 DNA sequence: TGTGCCAGCAGGGCGACTACAACTAATGAAAAACTGTTTTTT. Translation gives CASRATTTNEKLFF.

Ten or more counts support this clonotype. This chain uses TRBV24-1 with TRBJ1-6; a possible D gene is TRBD1 (5 bases). There are 17 residues in the CDR3. Germline-derived CDR1 and CDR2 are KGHDR and SFDVKD. V was cut by 3 bases and J by 5 bases, with 16 bases left in between. In DNA form, the CDR3 reads TGTGCCACCAGTGATCCCCAGGGCCTTAAGGATAATTCACCCCTCCACTTT. Translating it yields CATSDPQGLKDNSPLHF.

This clonotype was seen ten or more times. This rearrangement joins TRBV20-1 to TRBJ2-6; TRBD1 or TRBD2 may be the D gene (5 bases each). The CDR3 totals 17 residues. Trimming removed 2 bases from V and 0 bases from J, with 14 bases in between. In germline, CDR1 is DFQATT, CDR2 SNEGSKA (reference sequence). The CDR3 nucleotides are TGCAGTGCTAGAATTTACGGGGCAGACTCTGGGGCCAACGTCCTGACTTTC. Protein product: CSARIYGADSGANVLTF.

In its sample, this clonotype was seen many times. The chain recombines TRBV18 with TRBJ1-1; a weak D match, TRBD1 (6 bases). V lost 3 bases to trimming and J lost 3 bases, with 11 bases between them. CDR3 length equals 14 residues. CDR1 KGHSH and CDR2 LQKENI come from the germline V gene. CDR3 amino acids: CASSPTRGDTEAFF. The CDR3, as DNA: TGTGCCAGCTCACCGACGAGGGGGGACACTGAAGCTTTCTTT.